This TCR beta chain was obtained from a study of blood T cell repertoires in COVID-19. Overall study context: The origin of the acute and convalescent COVID-19 samples was the United States, Italy and Spain. PBMCs, B-cell-depleted T cells, or T cells provided the cDNA or gDNA that made up the material.

The V and J ends lost 8 bases and 5 bases respectively, with 15 bases between them. Germline V gene data show CDR1 as MNHEY and CDR2 as SVGAGI. The CDR3 runs to 14 residues. Repertoires were generated with immunoSEQ multiplex PCR, while TCRdb's copy carries only in-frame clones and drops some. The table includes around 240,000 clones, approximately 90% detected once. The participants were between roughly 18 and 100 years old and came from under 25 US areas. The chain couples TRBV6-5 to TRBJ2-2, with D possibly TRBD2 on 6 matching bases. The sequence derives from a man aged 50 or older who had been exposed to COVID-19. The specimen sequenced was PBMCs or T cells enriched from blood (not recorded which). The CDR3 DNA reads TGTGCCAGCGCCCGAGGGGCGGGAACCGGGGAGCTGTTTTTT. Residues: CASARGAGTGELFF.